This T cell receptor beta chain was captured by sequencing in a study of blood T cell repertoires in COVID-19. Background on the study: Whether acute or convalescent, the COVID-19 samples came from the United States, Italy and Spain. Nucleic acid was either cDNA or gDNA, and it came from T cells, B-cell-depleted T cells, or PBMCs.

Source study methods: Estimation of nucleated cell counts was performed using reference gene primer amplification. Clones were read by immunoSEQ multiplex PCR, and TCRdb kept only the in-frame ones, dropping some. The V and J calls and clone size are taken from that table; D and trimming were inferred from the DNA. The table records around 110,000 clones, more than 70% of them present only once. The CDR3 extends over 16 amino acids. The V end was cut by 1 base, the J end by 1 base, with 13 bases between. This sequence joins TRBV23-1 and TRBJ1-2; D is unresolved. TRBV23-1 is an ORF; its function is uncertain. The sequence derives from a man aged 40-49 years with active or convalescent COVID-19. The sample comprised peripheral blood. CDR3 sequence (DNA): TGCGCCAGCAGTCAATTTAGCGAGCGGCTTAACTATGGCTACACCTTC. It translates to CASSQFSERLNYGYTF.